Below are 20 T cell receptor beta chains sequenced from a single sample in a study of T cell repertoires in cytomegalovirus infection. For these TCRs, the target antigens are not known. TCRdb fed the reads into MiXCR, producing one record per CDR3 protein. Of fewer than 950,000 distinct CDR3 sequences detected, 30% to 35% appear once; the ten largest clones hold around 12%. Sequenced material: cultured CD8+ T cells from PBMCs, taken from culture after CMV antigen stimulation. Receptors were obtained from a human donor in good health (CMV status not recorded). Some clones in this sample may be carry-over from other donors' samples.

The chain recombines TRBV5-6 with TRBJ2-7; 9 bases agree with TRBD1. The length of the CDR3 is 15 residues. Looked up from germline, CDR1 is SGHDT and CDR2 is YYEEEE. Losses at the gene ends were 3 bases for V and 5 bases for J; bases not matched to a gene: 9. The CDR3 DNA is TGTGCCAGCAGCTCTATACAGGGGGCGCTGAACGAGCAGTACGTC. Translation gives CASSSIQGALNEQYV.

The DNA for the CDR3 is TGCAGTGCTATGCCGGGGTTCCGATCCCACGAGCAGTACGTC. Its translation is CSAMPGFRSHEQYV. V and J are TRBV20-1 and TRBJ2-7, with D possibly TRBD2 on 5 matching bases. Trimming removed 4 bases at V and 5 bases at J, with 18 bases between. CDR1 and CDR2 from the germline V gene are DFQATT and SNEGSKA (reference sequence). The CDR3 is made up of 14 amino acids.

There are a few counts of this clonotype. Compared with germline, one end of the junction differs, possibly owing to a read error. The V gene is TRBV7-6, the J gene TRBJ1-5; D is unresolved. The CDR3 loop spans 12 amino acids. The germline V gene has CDR1 SGHVS and CDR2 FNYEAQ. The CDR3 DNA is TGTGCCAGCAGCTTAGCAGGTCAGGCCCAGCATTTT. This encodes CASSLAGQAQHF.

This clonotype was observed many times. The genes are TRBV12-3 or TRBV12-4 and TRBJ2-7, with 7 bases matching TRBD1. CDR3 length: 17 amino acids. V lost 3 bases, J lost 0 bases, and 11 bases stayed unmatched. DNA for the CDR3: TGTGCCAGCAGTTTTACCGTCGGGACAGAGTACTCCTACGAGCAGTACTTC. It yields the protein CASSFTVGTEYSYEQYF.

This chain uses TRBV6-5 with TRBJ1-1; 7 positions agree with TRBD1. V trimming: 2 bases; J trimming: 5 bases; junction bases outside the gene matches: 11. The germline V gene encodes CDR1 MNHEY and CDR2 SVGAGI. The CDR3 spans 16 residues. This CDR3 reads CASSYGTGVIGTEAFF. For the CDR3, the DNA is TGTGCCAGCAGTTACGGAACAGGGGTTATAGGGACTGAAGCTTTCTTT.

The chain links TRBV20-1 to TRBJ2-4; D is uncertain. CDR3 size: 13 residues. The germline V gene has CDR1 DFQATT and CDR2 SNEGSKA (reference sequence). The V and J ends lost 6 bases and 0 bases respectively, with 9 bases between them. The CDR3: CSAMGLAKNIQYF. CDR3 nucleotides: TGCAGTGCGATGGGCCTAGCCAAAAACATTCAGTACTTC.

V usage is TRBV11-1 and J usage is TRBJ1-4, with TRBD1 as a possible D gene (6 bases). Germline values: CDR1 SGHAT, CDR2 FQDESV (reference sequence). Trimming took 6 bases from V and 0 from J, leaving 11 bases between them. This CDR3 spans 15 amino acids. DNA for the CDR3: TGTGCCAGCAGTTCCGGGACATCAACTAATGAAAAACTGTTTTTT. Its protein product is CASSSGTSTNEKLFF.

This clonotype was seen only a few times. The chain employs TRBV7-9 and TRBJ1-1; D unresolved. Trimming pared 2 bases from V and 9 bases from J, leaving 7 bases between. There are 11 residues in the CDR3. Germline CDR1 reads SEHNR; CDR2 reads FQNEAQ (reference sequence). The DNA for the CDR3 is TGTGCCAGCAGCTTACAGGACCAAGCTTTCTTT. Translation gives CASSLQDQAFF.

This chain connects TRBV7-2 to TRBJ1-4; 10 nucleotides align to TRBD1. With 6 bases clipped from V and 8 bases from J, the junction kept 12 bases outside the gene matches. CDR1 is SGHTA, CDR2 FQGNSA, per germline. The CDR3 runs to 16 residues. CDR3 region: CASSFSGQGFEEKLFF. CDR3 bases: TGTGCCAGCAGTTTTTCGGGACAGGGGTTTGAGGAAAAACTGTTTTTT.

The chain employs TRBV6-5 and TRBJ1-2; D remains ambiguous. With 0 bases removed from V and 4 bases from J, the gap between germline ends came to 15 bases. CDR3 length: 16 residues. The germline gives CDR1 MNHEY, CDR2 SVGAGI. The CDR3 protein is CASSYSRSLRSYGYTF. The CDR3 region has the DNA TGTGCCAGCAGTTACTCGAGGTCACTCAGATCCTATGGCTACACCTTC.

Comments on this clonotype: A much larger clonotype is one base distant, so this may be a read error. CDR3 DNA sequence: TGTGCCAGCAGCTCGGGACTAGCGGGGGGACTGAGCTCCTACAATGAGCAGATCTTC. Amino acids: CASSSGLAGGLSSYNEQIF. The rearrangement links TRBV11-2 to TRBJ2-1; the match to TRBD2 covers 15 bases. The germline V gene encodes CDR1 SGHAT and CDR2 FQNNGV. CDR3 length: 19 residues. The variable domain in full, with the rest retrieved from reference TRBV11-2 and TRBJ2-1, is EAGVAQSPRYKIIEKRQSVAFWCNPISGHATLYWYQQILGQGPKLLIQFQNNGVVDDSQLPKDRFSAERLKGVDSTLKIQPAKLEDSAVYLCASSSGLAGGLSSYNEQIFGPGTRLTVL.

The rearrangement joins TRBV11-3 to TRBJ2-1; TRBD2 might be the D (6 bases). V dropped 5 bases and J dropped 8 bases, with 19 bases sitting between them. The CDR3 totals 15 residues. Germline CDR1 reads SGHNT; CDR2 reads YENEEA. CDR3 sequence reads: CASSPLGGRVDEQFF. For the CDR3, the DNA is TGTGCCAGCAGCCCATTGGGGGGTAGGGTCGATGAGCAGTTCTTC.

Many counts were recorded for this clonotype. The chain carries TRBV7-2 and TRBJ1-2, with 7 bases matching TRBD1. The CDR3 contains 16 residues. J was trimmed by 2 bases and V by 5 bases; bases with no gene match: 11. Germline V gene lookup returns CDR1 SGHTA and CDR2 FQGNSA. The CDR3 is CASSGVDRAGNYGYTF. The CDR3 DNA reads TGTGCCAGCAGCGGGGTAGACAGGGCTGGGAACTATGGCTACACCTTC.

The gene calls are TRBV5-1 and TRBJ2-6; D is tentatively TRBD1 or TRBD2 (5 bases each). This CDR3 spans 15 amino acids. V was shortened by 4 bases and J by 1 base, with 9 bases between the two germline ends. The germline V gene has CDR1 SGHRS and CDR2 YFSETQ. The CDR3 loop reads CASSREGSGANVLTF. Written as DNA, the CDR3 is TGCGCCAGCAGCCGAGAGGGGTCTGGGGCCAACGTCCTGACTTTC.

Here the CDR3 reads CASSHGQTPNTGELFF. The CDR3 DNA reads as TGTGCCAGCAGCCACGGACAGACTCCGAACACCGGGGAGCTGTTTTTT. The J gene is TRBJ2-2, the V gene TRBV4-2, with D perhaps TRBD1 (6 bases). Germline-derived CDR1 and CDR2 are LGHNA and YNFKEQ. V shed 3 bases and J shed 0 bases, with 11 bases lying between them. This CDR3 is built from 16 residues.

This clonotype showed up just a few times. CDR3 residues: CATGRTSEIADTQYF. The CDR3 DNA follows: TGTGCCACCGGACGGACTAGCGAGATCGCAGATACGCAGTATTTT. This chain connects TRBV19 to TRBJ2-3; 9 bases agree with TRBD2. This CDR3 has 15 amino acids. V trimming: 10 bases; J trimming: 4 bases; junction bases outside the gene matches: 12. The germline V gene has CDR1 LNHDA and CDR2 SQIVND (reference sequence). Full variable domain (missing parts from reference TRBV19 and TRBJ2-3): DGGITQSPKYLFRKEGQNVTLSCEQNLNHDAMYWYRQDPGQGLRLIYYSQIVNDFQKGDIAEGYSVSREKKESFPLTVTSAQKNPTAFYLCATGRTSEIADTQYFGPGTRLTVL.

Only a few counts were recorded for this clonotype. The chain is built from TRBV7-6 and TRBJ1-2; the D gene is possibly TRBD1 (5 bases). The germline V and J ends were trimmed by 2 bases and 6 bases, with 10 bases remaining between them. Germline CDR1 SGHVS, CDR2 FNYEAQ. The CDR3 sequence is 13 residues long. CDR3: CASSLQGDHGYTF. CDR3 coding DNA: TGTGCCAGCAGCTTACAAGGGGACCATGGCTACACCTTC.

The CDR3 is CASSAMGSHNEQFF. Written as DNA, the CDR3 is TGTGCCAGCAGCGCCATGGGGTCCCACAATGAGCAGTTCTTC. This chain links TRBV9 with TRBJ2-1; no clear D gene. Deletions cut 3 bases from V and 5 bases from J, with 12 bases between. Per germline, CDR1 SGDLS and CDR2 YYNGEE. There are 14 residues in the CDR3.

The V call is TRBV24-1, the J call TRBJ2-2; tentative D call: TRBD1 (5 bases). Trimming removed 2 bases from V and 1 base from J, with 7 bases in between. CDR1 and CDR2 from the germline V gene are KGHDR and SFDVKD. The CDR3 loop spans 15 amino acids. Here the CDR3 reads CATSDWTKNTGELFF. The CDR3 DNA reads TGTGCCACCAGTGATTGGACAAAGAACACCGGGGAGCTGTTTTTT.

This clonotype was seen at least ten times. This chain joins TRBV7-2 and TRBJ2-2; the D gene is possibly TRBD1 (6 bases). The CDR3 has 17 residues. The V and J ends lost 2 bases and 7 bases respectively, with 20 bases between them. Germline lookup yields CDR1 SGHTA and CDR2 FQGNSA. CDR3 loop: CASSLRVMDSNFGELFF. The CDR3 nucleotides read TGTGCCAGCAGCTTACGGGTTATGGACAGTAATTTCGGGGAGCTGTTTTTT.